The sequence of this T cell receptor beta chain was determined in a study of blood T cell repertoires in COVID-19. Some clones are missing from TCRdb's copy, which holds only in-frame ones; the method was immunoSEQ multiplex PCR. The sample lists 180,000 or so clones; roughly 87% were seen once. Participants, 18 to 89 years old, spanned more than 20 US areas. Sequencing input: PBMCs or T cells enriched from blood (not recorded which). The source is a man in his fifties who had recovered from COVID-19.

CDR3 sequence: CASSYSPGTGGFDTQYF. The CDR3, as DNA: TGTGCCAGCAGCTATTCACCGGGGACAGGGGGGTTTGATACGCAGTATTTT. The V call is TRBV7-3, the J call TRBJ2-3; 11 bases map to TRBD1. J was trimmed by 6 bases and V by 4 bases; bases with no gene match: 12. The germline V gene encodes CDR1 SGHTA and CDR2 FQGTGA. The CDR3 runs to 17 residues.